A single sample gave rise to the 25 T cell receptor beta chains below, sequenced in a study of blood T cell repertoires in COVID-19. Sequencing used immunoSEQ multiplex PCR; TCRdb keeps in-frame clones, though not all of them. This table holds a few hundred thousand clones, 90% found once. Sample: PBMCs or T cells enriched from blood (not recorded which). These receptor sequences come from a young woman with acute COVID-19.

The chain is built from TRBV12-3 or TRBV12-4 and TRBJ2-5; D is uncertain. V was pared by 3 bases and J by 5 bases, with 10 bases between. The CDR3 runs to 13 residues. CDR3 nucleotide sequence: TGTGCCAGCAGTTTGAGGATTTCCGAGACCCAGTACTTC. It codes for CASSLRISETQYF.

This chain connects TRBV28 to TRBJ2-7; D is uncertain. V gave up 6 bases and J gave up 6 bases, with 15 bases separating them. CDR3 length: 13 residues. Germline-derived CDR1 and CDR2 are MDHEN and SYDVKM. CDR3 loop: CASSLGPRLEQYF. CDR3 DNA sequence: TGTGCCAGCAGCTTAGGCCCTCGACTCGAGCAGTACTTC.

The gene calls are TRBV5-1 and TRBJ2-3; D might be TRBD1 (8 bases). Between the trimmed V and J ends, which lost 4 bases and 7 bases, there was a span of 37 bases. Looked up from germline, CDR1 is SGHRS and CDR2 is YFSETQ. The CDR3 loop spans 21 amino acids. The chain's CDR3 is CASSPGTGPGGTSRHINTQYF. DNA of the CDR3: TGCGCCAGCAGCCCCGGGACAGGCCCGGGGGGAACTAGCAGACATATAAATACGCAGTATTTT. The full variable domain, rest sourced from reference TRBV5-1 and TRBJ2-3, is KAGVTQTPRYLIKTRGQQVTLSCSPISGHRSVSWYQQTPGQGLQFLFEYFSETQRNKGNFPGRFSGRQFSNSRSEMNVSTLELGDSALYLCASSPGTGPGGTSRHINTQYFGPGTRLTVL.

This clone has only one observation. This chain joins TRBV3-1 (or the pseudogene TRBV3-2) and TRBJ2-7; D perhaps matches TRBD1 (6 bases). The CDR3 totals 16 residues. V dropped 4 bases and J dropped 4 bases, with 20 bases sitting between them. CDR1 and CDR2 (germline): LGHDT, YNNKEL (reference sequence). CDR3 amino acids: CASSLIPRQAHYEQYF. The CDR3 coding sequence is TGTGCCAGCAGCCTAATTCCCCGACAGGCCCATTACGAGCAGTACTTC.

The chain is built from TRBV25-1 and TRBJ1-1, with a tentative D call TRBD1 (6 bases). Germline lookup yields CDR1 MGHDK and CDR2 SYGVNS. V was trimmed by 6 bases and J by 5 bases, leaving 13 bases between them. CDR3 length: 13 amino acids. The CDR3 reads CASSPTGRTEAFF. The CDR3 DNA follows: TGTGCCAGCAGCCCTACAGGGCGGACTGAAGCTTTCTTT.

This chain links TRBV28 with TRBJ1-2; 10 nucleotides line up with TRBD1. CDR1 MDHEN and CDR2 SYDVKM come from the germline V gene. The CDR3 is 15 residues long. Trimming at V came to 6 bases and at J to 7 bases, leaving 11 bases not matched to a gene. The CDR3 nucleotides read TGTGCCAGCAGCCGGACAGGGGGTGGGGTACGTGGCTACACCTTC. Residues: CASSRTGGGVRGYTF.

V gene TRBV28 combines with J gene TRBJ2-7; no reliable D call. Trimming took 5 bases from V and 5 from J, leaving 16 bases between them. CDR1 and CDR2 (germline): MDHEN, SYDVKM. CDR3 size: 14 residues. CDR3 DNA sequence: TGTGCCAGCAGTCCCTGGGCAGAACGAGACGAGCAGTACTTC. It yields the protein CASSPWAERDEQYF.

The chain is built from TRBV7-2 and TRBJ2-7; D call uncertain. V was clipped by 3 bases and J by 0 bases, with 15 bases between them. Per germline, CDR1 SGHTA and CDR2 FQGNSA. CDR3 length: 16 amino acids. CDR3 in amino acids: CASSFLTGSSSYEQYF. The CDR3 bases are TGTGCCAGCAGCTTTCTGACGGGTTCTAGCTCCTACGAGCAGTACTTC.

To note about this clone: Other DNA sequences in the same sample also yield this CDR3. J is TRBJ1-6 and V is TRBV5-1; 8 bases are shared with TRBD1. There are 15 residues in the CDR3. V dropped 2 bases and J dropped 7; count of bases not matched to a gene: 5. Germline V gene lookup returns CDR1 SGHRS and CDR2 YFSETQ. In DNA, the CDR3 is TGCGCCAGCAGCTTCACAGGGGGGGCCAATTCACCCCTCCACTTT. Its protein is CASSFTGGANSPLHF.

The chain uses TRBV18 and TRBJ1-1; TRBD1 matches 7 bases. The CDR3 contains 13 residues. CDR1 is KGHSH and CDR2 is LQKENI in the germline V gene. The J segment lost 1 base and the V segment lost 6 bases, leaving 2 bases of the junction unmatched. CDR3 coding DNA: TGTGCCAGCTCTCGGACAGGGAACACTGAAGCTTTCTTT. As protein: CASSRTGNTEAFF. Looking up the rest from reference TRBV18 and TRBJ1-1 gives the full variable domain: NAGVMQNPRHLVRRRGQEARLRCSPMKGHSHVYWYRQLPEEGLKFMVYLQKENIIDESGMPKERFSAEFPKEGPSILRIQQVVRGDSAAYFCASSRTGNTEAFFGQGTRLTVV.

The chain links TRBV6-5 to TRBJ2-7, with 9 bases identical to TRBD1. Trimming at V came to 5 bases and at J to 3 bases, leaving 8 bases not matched to a gene. There are 15 residues in the CDR3. Germline CDR1 and CDR2: MNHEY and SVGAGI. The CDR3 sequence: CASSPWTGVLYEQYF. CDR3 bases: TGTGCCAGCAGTCCCTGGACAGGGGTTCTCTACGAGCAGTACTTC.

The V call is TRBV27, the J call TRBJ2-7; the match to TRBD1 covers 8 bases. Per the germline V gene, CDR1 is MNHEY and CDR2 is SMNVEV (reference sequence). V dropped 3 bases and J dropped 5; count of bases not matched to a gene: 12. The CDR3 consists of 16 residues. The CDR3 reads CASSFSPYGQGHEQYF. The DNA of the CDR3 is TGTGCCAGCAGTTTTAGCCCGTACGGACAGGGCCACGAGCAGTACTTC.

The chain carries TRBV4-1 and TRBJ2-7; 10 bases align to TRBD2. Germline V gene sequence: CDR1 MGHRA, CDR2 YSYEKL. V shed 0 bases, J shed 7 bases, and the junction held 6 bases outside the gene matches. CDR3 length: 15 amino acids. DNA for the CDR3: TGCGCCAGCAGCCAAGATTTACTAGCGGGATTTGAGCAGTACTTC. Translating gives CASSQDLLAGFEQYF.

This chain joins TRBV19 and TRBJ2-6; D gene uncertain. Per the germline V gene, CDR1 is LNHDA and CDR2 is SQIVND (reference sequence). This CDR3 contains 17 residues. Trimming cost V 2 bases and J 0 bases, with 11 bases left between them. The DNA for the CDR3 is TGTGCCAGTAGTATACACCTCCAGGCCTCTGGGGCCAACGTCCTGACTTTC. Residues: CASSIHLQASGANVLTF.

The rearrangement uses TRBV3-1 (or the pseudogene TRBV3-2) and TRBJ1-6, with TRBD1 as a possible D gene (6 bases). Germline V CDR1 and CDR2: LGHDT, YNNKEL (reference sequence). The CDR3 extends over 15 amino acids. Between the trimmed V and J ends, which lost 10 bases and 0 bases, there was a span of 13 bases. DNA of the CDR3: TGTGCCACCGATGGGGGCAGCTCCTATAATTCACCCCTCCACTTT. Residues: CATDGGSSYNSPLHF.

The CDR3 DNA sequence: TGCAGCGTGGGTTCTAGCGGTTTCTACAATGAGCAGTTCTTC. It translates to CSVGSSGFYNEQFF. The chain employs TRBV29-1 and TRBJ2-1; TRBD2 matches 7 bases. The CDR3 sequence is 14 residues long. Germline CDR1 is SQVTM and CDR2 is ANQGSEA. V shed 6 bases and J 3 bases; nucleotides not matched to a gene: 8.

The chain uses TRBV18 and TRBJ2-7; D possibly corresponds to TRBD2 (5 bases). The CDR3 runs to 15 residues. CDR1 and CDR2 from the germline V gene are KGHSH and LQKENI. Trimming removed 0 bases at V and 6 bases at J, with 15 bases between. In DNA, the CDR3 is TGTGCCAGCTCACCACCGTCTTCGGGGAACGGCGAGCAGTACTTC. This gives the protein CASSPPSSGNGEQYF.

This sequence joins TRBV4-1 and TRBJ2-5, with TRBD1 identical over 7 bases. Germline V lookup: CDR1 MGHRA, CDR2 YSYEKL. The CDR3 sequence is 16 residues long. J gave up 5 bases and V 1 base, and 10 bases lay outside the gene matches. The CDR3 bases are TGCGCCAGCAGCCAAGGAGACAGGGTCAGGAGGGAGACCCAGTACTTC. This encodes CASSQGDRVRRETQYF.

The J gene is TRBJ1-2, the V gene TRBV18; weak D call: TRBD1 (5 bases). The germline V gene encodes CDR1 KGHSH and CDR2 LQKENI. Between the trimmed V and J ends, which lost 5 bases and 2 bases, there was a span of 9 bases. The CDR3 is 13 amino acids. The CDR3 DNA sequence: TGTGCCAGCTCATCGGACAAAAACTATGGCTACACCTTC. It encodes CASSSDKNYGYTF.

V is TRBV18 and J is TRBJ2-5; TRBD1 is a possible D gene (6 bases). From germline, CDR1 is KGHSH and CDR2 LQKENI. Trimming cost V 1 base and J 2 bases, with 17 bases left between them. This CDR3 comprises 17 residues. The CDR3 DNA follows: TGTGCCAGCTCACCACTGAGCCTTTTGGACAGACAAGAGACCCAGTACTTC. Protein sequence: CASSPLSLLDRQETQYF.

The chain has TRBV28 and TRBJ2-3; 9 bases match TRBD2. Germline V CDR1 and CDR2: MDHEN, SYDVKM. The CDR3 consists of 14 residues. V was clipped by 4 bases and J by 3 bases; unmatched bases: 2. The CDR3 region is CASSSTSGTDTQYF. The CDR3 nucleotides are TGTGCCAGCAGTTCTACTAGCGGGACAGATACGCAGTATTTT. Using reference TRBV28 and TRBJ2-3 for the parts outside the CDR3, the full variable domain is DVKVTQSSRYLVKRTGEKVFLECVQDMDHENMFWYRQDPGLGLRLIYFSYDVKMKEKGDIPEGYSVSREKKERFSLILESASTNQTSMYLCASSSTSGTDTQYFGPGTRLTVL.

The CDR3 sequence: CASTPRQGINEKLFF. Written as DNA, the CDR3 is TGTGCCAGCACCCCACGACAGGGGATTAATGAAAAACTGTTTTTT. V usage is TRBV6-6 and J usage is TRBJ1-4, with 8 bases identical to TRBD1. CDR1 MNHNY and CDR2 SVGAGI come from the germline V gene (reference sequence). Germline trimming cut 7 bases from V and 4 bases from J; bases unmatched to any gene: 8. The length of the CDR3 is 15 residues.

This clone was counted only a few times. The rearrangement links TRBV28 to TRBJ1-1; possible D gene TRBD1, 5 bases. There are 15 residues in the CDR3. Trimming removed 6 bases from V and 0 bases from J, with 14 bases in between. The germline gives CDR1 MDHEN, CDR2 SYDVKM. The CDR3 DNA reads as TGTGCCAGCAGCCACCGACAGAGCATGAACACTGAAGCTTTCTTT. It encodes CASSHRQSMNTEAFF.

This chain connects TRBV6-5 to TRBJ2-5; D uncertain. Germline loops: CDR1 MNHEY, CDR2 SVGAGI. This CDR3 region has 13 residues. The V and J ends lost 5 bases and 2 bases respectively, with 9 bases between them. The CDR3 DNA reads as TGTGCCAGCAGTCCCTTGACACAAGAGACCCAGTACTTC. This gives the protein CASSPLTQETQYF.

The CDR3 loop reads CASSRRVPGELFF. Here the CDR3 DNA reads TGTGCCAGCAGTAGACGGGTACCCGGGGAGCTGTTTTTT. The chain couples TRBV28 to TRBJ2-2, with D unresolved. This CDR3 is built from 13 residues. V was clipped by 5 bases and J by 6 bases, with 10 bases between them. Germline assignment: CDR1 MDHEN and CDR2 SYDVKM.